This T cell receptor beta chain was recorded in a study of beta chain features in type 1 diabetes (dated by TCRdb to the late 2010s). Study-level background: No differences in mean age, gender distribution, total cell number or subset yield were found between patients and healthy donors. Across all samples, fewer than 130 million sorted cells were examined, and cell number per subset correlated strongly with RNA yield. In the study, recently diagnosed type 1 diabetes patients and matched healthy donors were compared on the TCRB repertoires of their sorted circulating CD4+ T cell subsets. Naive and central memory subsets were obtained from all 30 or so donors, but regulatory and stem cell-like memory subsets were isolated from only 8 patients and roughly eight healthy donors.

Each donor gave one peripheral blood draw, roughly 120 mL on average, collected into heparinised tubes. Naive, central memory, regulatory and stem cell-like memory CD4+ T cells were sorted on a BD FACSAria II using a panel including CD45RO, CCR7, CD25, CD127, CD95 and CD27. All sorted populations exceeded 95% purity. PBMCs were isolated right away by Lymphoprep density gradient centrifugation and were stained directly, without culture. Samples were stained and sorted in pairs, with one healthy donor and one patient per experiment, so that batch effects were minimized. About this clone itself: Its cognate antigen has yet to be identified. There are no base qualities to consult, and no much larger clone falls within one base.

Results and caveats for the whole study, not just this receptor: Only small numbers of individuals were included in the HLA sub-analyses, which left unresolved whether HLA type had any influence on TCRB rearrangement. A moderate but significant shortening of TCRB CDR3 length was observed in type 1 diabetes patients in all four CD4+ subsets. Shorter templates might have been favored by PCR, but patient and control samples were amplified and corrected together, so both groups would have been affected equally by any skew. Fewer insertions and more nucleotide deletions at VDJ recombination sites were observed in patients with type 1 diabetes, implying thymic rearrangement abnormalities. Naive, central memory and regulatory TCRB repertoires appeared to be more similar among patients than among healthy donors. Because cDNA rather than genomic DNA was sequenced, highly expressing activated cells could have been over-represented, although no difference in activation and CD3 levels was found between groups.

V is pruned by 4 bases and J by 5 bases, leaving 9 bases of the junction without a gene match. The CDR3 runs 16 amino acids, cysteine and phenylalanine included. Only the CDR3 part of the read is kept: 48 bases, read in frame from the first base. Taken from the germline V gene, the CDR1 and CDR2 loops are SNHLY and FYNNEI. The entire isolated RNA was reverse transcribed using the High Capacity cDNA Reverse Transcription Kit, and thus expressed TCRB transcripts were sequenced. Naive, central memory and regulatory T cell samples underwent deep immunoSEQ sequencing, averaging around 3.7 million total reads per sample. After sorted cells were lysed in RLT buffer, RNA was extracted with DNase-treated RNeasy Micro or Mini kits, with the choice depending on cell number. To prevent cross-contamination, each cell subset was processed individually, whereas patient and healthy donor samples were processed jointly. Using the immunoSEQ multiplex PCR, TCRB sequences were amplified from cDNA into 87-bp fragments spanning the CDR3 region. The amplicons were sequenced using the Illumina HiSeq platform. Concerning the study's data processing: Synthetic template baselines were used to correct PCR bias computationally, reads within Hamming distance 2 were collapsed together, and singletons that could not be merged were discarded. By aligning reads against IMGT, V, D and J genes, CDR3 length, and insertions or deletions at six rearrangement sites were assigned. Clonotype counts were normalized to sorted cell number within each subset before computing true diversity and Gini coefficients with the tcR R package. The overlap coefficient, calculated on TCRB nucleotide sequences, was used to measure repertoire sharing. Out-of-frame TCRB sequences from naive cells were analyzed to stand in for the pre-selection repertoire. The table was pulled from immuneACCESS by TCRdb, which kept in-frame rearrangements only. Such tables lose some clones; where checked, under half of the loss comes from unresolved V genes, and the rest has no known cause. V, J and clone size were drawn from that table, and D and trimming were deduced from the DNA. The sample table records under 450,000 clones; about 15% of these occur just once. The top ten constitute less than 0.04% of the sample.

Recombination connected TRBV2 to TRBJ2-2; 8 of the junction bases match TRBD1. The sequencing input was naive CD4+ T cells from blood. The intended sense of this specimen's cell subset or site label: true naive CD4+ T cells. This receptor was obtained from a man younger than 40 in good health. The DNA is TGTGCCAGCAGTGCAGAGAGACAGGGGATAACCGGGGAGCTGTTTTTT. This is translated as CASSAERQGITGELFF.